The entry that follows covers one T cell receptor beta chain sequence. Enrolled through a virtual design, the participants were between roughly 18 and 100 years of age and came from roughly 22 US areas. Either two negative PCRs, clearance, or symptom resolution qualified Cohort 3 donors as recovered. Under the authors' procedure: Nucleated cell number was recorded as an estimate derived from reference gene primer amplification. Some clones are missing from TCRdb's copy, which holds only in-frame ones; the method was immunoSEQ multiplex PCR. The V and J calls and clone size were taken over from that table, and D and trimming were inferred from the DNA. Of roughly 150,000 clones listed, about 80% are singletons. Trimming cost V 0 bases and J 11 bases, with 14 bases left between them. Germline CDR1 is MNHEY and CDR2 is SVGEGT. The CDR3 length is 14 residues. The record originates from a study of blood T cell repertoires in COVID-19. Whole-study context: Sites across the United States, Italy and Spain contributed samples from acute and convalescent COVID-19.

The receptor's source is a man in his forties or fifties who had recovered from COVID-19. The sequenced material came from PBMCs or T cells enriched from blood (not recorded which). The V gene is TRBV6-2 or TRBV6-3, the J gene TRBJ1-5; no clear D gene. The CDR3 sequence is CASSYSFIGRSQHF. DNA for the CDR3: TGTGCCAGCAGTTACTCGTTCATTGGGAGGTCCCAGCATTTT.